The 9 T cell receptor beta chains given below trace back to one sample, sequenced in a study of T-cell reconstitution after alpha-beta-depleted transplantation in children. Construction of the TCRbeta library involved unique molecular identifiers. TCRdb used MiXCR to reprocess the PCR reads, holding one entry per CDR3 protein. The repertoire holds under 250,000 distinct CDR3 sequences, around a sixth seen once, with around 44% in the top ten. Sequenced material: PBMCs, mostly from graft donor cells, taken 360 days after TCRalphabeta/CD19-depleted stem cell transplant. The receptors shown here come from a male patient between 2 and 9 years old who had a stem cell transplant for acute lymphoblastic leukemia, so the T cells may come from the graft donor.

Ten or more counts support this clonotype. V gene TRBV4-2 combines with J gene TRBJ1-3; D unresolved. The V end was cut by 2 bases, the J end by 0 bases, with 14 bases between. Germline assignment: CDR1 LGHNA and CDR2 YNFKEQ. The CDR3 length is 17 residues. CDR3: CASSQLPTGLSGNTIYF. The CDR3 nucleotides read TGTGCCAGCAGCCAACTACCCACGGGCCTCTCTGGAAACACCATATATTTT.

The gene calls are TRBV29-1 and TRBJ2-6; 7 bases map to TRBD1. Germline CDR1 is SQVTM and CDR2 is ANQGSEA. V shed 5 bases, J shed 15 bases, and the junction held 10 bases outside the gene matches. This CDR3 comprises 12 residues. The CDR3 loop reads CSVPTGQQGLTF. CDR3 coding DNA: TGCAGCGTTCCGACAGGGCAACAGGGCCTGACTTTC.

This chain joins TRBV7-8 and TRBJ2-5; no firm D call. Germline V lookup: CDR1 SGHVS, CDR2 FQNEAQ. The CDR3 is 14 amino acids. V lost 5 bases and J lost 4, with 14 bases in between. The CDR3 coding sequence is TGTGCCAGCAGCCCTAGAAGGTTTCCAGAGACCCAGTACTTC. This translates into CASSPRRFPETQYF.

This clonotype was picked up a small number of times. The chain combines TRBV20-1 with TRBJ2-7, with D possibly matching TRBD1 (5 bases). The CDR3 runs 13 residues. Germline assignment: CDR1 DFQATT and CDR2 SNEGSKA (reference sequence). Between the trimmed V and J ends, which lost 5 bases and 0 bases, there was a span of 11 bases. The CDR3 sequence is CSAGKQASYEQYF. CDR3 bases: TGCAGTGCTGGTAAACAGGCCTCCTACGAGCAGTACTTC.

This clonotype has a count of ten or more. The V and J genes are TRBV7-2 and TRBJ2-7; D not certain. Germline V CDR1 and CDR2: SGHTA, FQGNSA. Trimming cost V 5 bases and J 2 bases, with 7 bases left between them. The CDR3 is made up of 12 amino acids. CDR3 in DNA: TGTGCCAGCAGCCAGTCCCCCTACGAGCAGTACTTC. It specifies CASSQSPYEQYF.

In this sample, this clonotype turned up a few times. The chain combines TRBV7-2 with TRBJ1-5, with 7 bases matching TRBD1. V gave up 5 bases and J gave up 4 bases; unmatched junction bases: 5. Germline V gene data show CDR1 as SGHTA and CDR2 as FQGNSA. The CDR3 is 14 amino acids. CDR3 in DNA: TGTGCCAGCAGCAGGGACAGTCCTAATCAGCCCCAGCATTTT. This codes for CASSRDSPNQPQHF.

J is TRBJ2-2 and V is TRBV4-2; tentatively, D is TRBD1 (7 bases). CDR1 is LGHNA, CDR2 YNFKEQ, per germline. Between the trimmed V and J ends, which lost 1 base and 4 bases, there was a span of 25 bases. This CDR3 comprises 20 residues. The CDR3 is CASSQVFPFRQGEVTGELFF. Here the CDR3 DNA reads TGTGCCAGCAGCCAAGTTTTCCCTTTCAGGCAGGGGGAGGTCACCGGGGAGCTGTTTTTT.

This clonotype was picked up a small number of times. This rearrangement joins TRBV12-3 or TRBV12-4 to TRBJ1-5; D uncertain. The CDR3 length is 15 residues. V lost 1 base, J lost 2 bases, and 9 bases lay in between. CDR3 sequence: CASSLDGLGNQPQHF. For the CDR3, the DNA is TGTGCCAGCAGTTTAGATGGATTGGGCAATCAGCCCCAGCATTTT.

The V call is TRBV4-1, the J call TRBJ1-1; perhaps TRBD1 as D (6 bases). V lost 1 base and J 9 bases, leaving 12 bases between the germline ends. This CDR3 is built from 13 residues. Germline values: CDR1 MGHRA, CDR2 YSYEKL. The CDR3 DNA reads TGCGCCAGCAGCCAAGGTCAGGGGCAGCAAGCTTTCTTT. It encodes CASSQGQGQQAFF.